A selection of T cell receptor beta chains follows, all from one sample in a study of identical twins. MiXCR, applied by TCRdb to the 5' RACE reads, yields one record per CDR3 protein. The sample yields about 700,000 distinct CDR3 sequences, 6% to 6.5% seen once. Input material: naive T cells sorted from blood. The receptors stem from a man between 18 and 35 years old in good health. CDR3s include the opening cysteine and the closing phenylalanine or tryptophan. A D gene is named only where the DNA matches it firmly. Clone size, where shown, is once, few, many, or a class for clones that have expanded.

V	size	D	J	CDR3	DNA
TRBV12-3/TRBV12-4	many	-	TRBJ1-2	CASSFGGARGGYTF	TGTGCCAGCAGTTTTGGAGGGGCCCGGGGGGGCTACACCTTC
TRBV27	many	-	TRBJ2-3	CASSPTGWDTQYF	TGTGCCAGCAGTCCCACAGGGTGGGATACGCAGTATTTT
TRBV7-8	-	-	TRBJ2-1	CASSPTGTAPVNYNEQFF	TGTGCCAGCAGCCCGACGGGGACGGCCCCCGTGAATTACAATGAGCAGTTCTTC
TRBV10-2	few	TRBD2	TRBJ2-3	CASSGLAGDLDTQYF	TGCGCCAGCAGTGGACTAGCGGGAGATCTAGATACGCAGTATTTT
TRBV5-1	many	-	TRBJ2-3	CASSLPSTRTDTQYF	TGCGCCAGCAGCTTGCCTAGCACTCGCACAGATACGCAGTATTTT
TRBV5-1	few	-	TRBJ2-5	CASKDQTYQETQYF	TGCGCCAGCAAGGACCAGACGTACCAAGAGACCCAGTACTTC
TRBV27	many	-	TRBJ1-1	CASSFGGTTEAFF	TGTGCCAGCAGTTTCGGAGGGACCACTGAAGCTTTCTTT
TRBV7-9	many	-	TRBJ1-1	CASSLELPEAFF	TGTGCCAGCAGCTTGGAACTGCCTGAAGCTTTCTTT
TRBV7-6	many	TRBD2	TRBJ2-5	CASSLPGGQETQYF	TGTGCCAGCAGCTTACCGGGAGGGCAAGAGACCCAGTACTTC
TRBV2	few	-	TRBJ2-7	CASRNRVYHEQYF	TGTGCCAGCAGGAACAGGGTTTACCACGAGCAGTACTTC
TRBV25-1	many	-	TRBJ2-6	CASSELRGSGANVLTF	TGTGCCAGCAGTGAATTAAGAGGCTCTGGGGCCAACGTCCTGACTTTC
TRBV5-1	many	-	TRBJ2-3	CASSLARGTDTQYF	TGTGCCAGCAGTTTGGCCAGGGGCACAGATACGCAGTATTTT
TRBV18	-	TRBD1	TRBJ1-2	CASSPPQGEEKYGYTF	TGTGCCAGCTCACCACCGCAGGGGGAGGAAAAATATGGCTACACCTTC
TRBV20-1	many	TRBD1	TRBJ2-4	CSADGTELAKNIQYF	TGCAGTGCTGACGGGACAGAGCTAGCCAAAAACATTCAGTACTTC